What follows describes a single T cell receptor (beta chain). Only in-frame clones appear in the TCRdb table, and some are missing; sequencing was by immunoSEQ multiplex PCR. The sample carries more than 400,000 clones, around 85% recorded once. Trimming at V came to 0 bases and at J to 4 bases, leaving 3 bases not matched to a gene. Germline V gene lookup returns CDR1 LGHNA and CDR2 YSLEER. CDR3 length: 15 residues. The source of the sample is a study of blood T cell repertoires in COVID-19. The clonotype was recovered from a human donor in a cohort sampled during active COVID-19. This chain joins TRBV4-3 and TRBJ2-1, with 7 bases fitting TRBD1. The sequencing input was peripheral blood. The CDR3 sequence: CASSQEGDSYNEQFF. The CDR3 region has the DNA TGCGCCAGCAGCCAAGAAGGGGACAGTTACAATGAGCAGTTCTTC.